These T cell receptor beta chains were read from a single sample in a study of T cells after yellow fever vaccination. Each CDR3 protein is one row after TCRdb ran MiXCR on the 5' RACE reads. Of about 300,000 distinct CDR3 sequences in the sample, 8.5% to 10% were seen once. Sequenced material: CD4+ T cells sorted from PBMCs, taken 5 days after the yellow fever booster vaccination. These receptors were taken from a young man who received the YFV17D yellow fever vaccine. The CDR3 runs from the conserved cysteine through the conserved F or W. Each record gives: J gene, V gene, D gene, clone size, CDR3 DNA, CDR3 protein. D genes are given only for firm matches. Some rows have no size entry. The others give once, few or many, or a class for an expanded clone.

J: TRBJ2-5; V: TRBV3-1; D: .; size: .; DNA: TGTGCCAGCAGTACCTCTCGAGAGACCCAGTACTTC; CDR3: CASSTSRETQYF
J: TRBJ2-4; V: TRBV2; D: .; size: .; DNA: TGTGCCAGCAGTGCTCGACAGGTCACCAAAAACATTCAGTACTTC; CDR3: CASSARQVTKNIQYF
J: TRBJ2-2; V: TRBV3-2; D: .; size: few; DNA: TGTGCCAGCAGTCGAAGGGGGCAGGGTAGGCGGGGCACCGGGGAGCTGTTTTTT; CDR3: CASSRRGQGRRGTGELFF
J: TRBJ2-5; V: TRBV14; D: .; size: .; DNA: TGTGCCAGCAGCCAAGACCCGACTACCCAAGAGACCCAGTACTTC; CDR3: CASSQDPTTQETQYF
J: TRBJ1-4; V: TRBV6-1; D: .; size: few; DNA: TGTGCCAGCGGGGGGGCGGTGAATGAAAAACTGTTTTTT; CDR3: CASGGAVNEKLFF
J: TRBJ1-4; V: TRBV3-1; D: .; size: .; DNA: TGTGCCAGCAGCCAAAGGACCCGAAAACTGTTTTTT; CDR3: CASSQRTRKLFF
J: TRBJ2-3; V: TRBV12-3/TRBV12-4; D: .; size: few; DNA: TGTGCCAGCACTACCGGGACCATGAGCACAGATACGCAGTATTTT; CDR3: CASTTGTMSTDTQYF
J: TRBJ2-2; V: TRBV7-9; D: TRBD1; size: .; DNA: TGTGCCAGCAGCTTGGACAGGAACGCGAACACCGGGGAGCTGTTTTTT; CDR3: CASSLDRNANTGELFF
J: TRBJ2-6; V: TRBV3-1; D: TRBD1; size: .; DNA: TGTGCCAGCAGCCAAGGGGACAGGCTCTCTGGGGCCAACGTCCTGACTTTC; CDR3: CASSQGDRLSGANVLTF
J: TRBJ2-2; V: TRBV6-1; D: TRBD1; size: few; DNA: TGTGCCAGCGGGGACAGGAGGGCCTTTTTTAACACCGGGGAGCTGTTTTTT; CDR3: CASGDRRAFFNTGELFF
J: TRBJ2-1; V: TRBV20-1; D: TRBD1; size: many; DNA: TGCAGTGCTACCCCGGGACAGGGGGCCAATGAGCAGTTCTTC; CDR3: CSATPGQGANEQFF
J: TRBJ1-6; V: TRBV12-3/TRBV12-4; D: .; size: many; DNA: TGTGCCAGCAGTTTCGGGAGGAGCCCATCTTATAATTCACCCCTCCACTTT; CDR3: CASSFGRSPSYNSPLHF
J: TRBJ1-5; V: TRBV5-1; D: .; size: .; DNA: TGCGCCAGCAGCGAGGACGGGGTAGGGGGTCAGCCCCAGCATTTT; CDR3: CASSEDGVGGQPQHF
J: TRBJ1-2; V: TRBV7-2; D: .; size: .; DNA: TGTGCCAGCAGCCATCAGGGGATAGCTAACTATGGCTACACCTTC; CDR3: CASSHQGIANYGYTF
J: TRBJ2-2; V: TRBV30; D: .; size: many; DNA: TGTGCCTGGAGCCGGGGTTACACCGGGGAGCTGTTTTTT; CDR3: CAWSRGYTGELFF
J: TRBJ2-1; V: TRBV29-1; D: TRBD2; size: few; DNA: TGCAGCGTTGAAAAGGGTAGCGGGGACTCCTACAATGAGCAGTTCTTC; CDR3: CSVEKGSGDSYNEQFF
J: TRBJ1-1; V: TRBV5-1; D: .; size: many; DNA: TGCGCCAGCAGCGTGTGGGGGGCGGACACTGAAGCTTTCTTT; CDR3: CASSVWGADTEAFF
J: TRBJ2-1; V: TRBV3-1; D: TRBD2; size: .; DNA: TGTGCCAGCAGACGAGAATCCGCGGGGGGGGTTTTTTTC; CDR3: CASRRESAGGVFF
J: TRBJ2-5; V: TRBV6-2/TRBV6-3; D: .; size: .; DNA: TGTGCCAGCGGTCATAATCAAGAGACCCAGTACTTC; CDR3: CASGHNQETQYF
J: TRBJ2-5; V: TRBV9; D: .; size: few; DNA: TGTGCCAGCAGCACTAGAAATCAAGAGACCCAGTACTTC; CDR3: CASSTRNQETQYF
J: TRBJ2-5; V: TRBV5-5; D: TRBD1; size: few; DNA: TGTGCCAGCAGCGGCGCAGGGGGCTTACAAGAGACCCAGTACTTC; CDR3: CASSGAGGLQETQYF
J: TRBJ1-5; V: TRBV2; D: .; size: .; DNA: TGTGCCAGCAGGGAAGGTTCCTATCAGCCCCAGCATTTT; CDR3: CASREGSYQPQHF
J: TRBJ1-1; V: TRBV12-5; D: .; size: .; DNA: TGTGCTAGTGGTTCCTCTTCGAGTAGGACCACTGAAGCTTTCTTT; CDR3: CASGSSSSRTTEAFF
J: TRBJ1-4; V: TRBV28; D: .; size: .; DNA: TGTGCCAGCAGAGTCGATGAAAAACTGTTTTTT; CDR3: CASRVDEKLFF
J: TRBJ1-1; V: TRBV25-1; D: TRBD1; size: .; DNA: TGTGCCAGCAGGCCTCGGACAGGGCCTGAGGGCACTGAAGCTTTCTTT; CDR3: CASRPRTGPEGTEAFF
J: TRBJ2-6; V: TRBV7-3; D: TRBD1; size: many; DNA: TGTGCCAGCAGCCCCAGGACAGGGGACTCTGGGGCCAACGTCCTGACTTTC; CDR3: CASSPRTGDSGANVLTF
J: TRBJ1-5; V: TRBV4-3; D: .; size: .; DNA: TGCGCCAGCAGCCAAGATCGCGGAGGGGAGCCCCAGCATTTT; CDR3: CASSQDRGGEPQHF
J: TRBJ2-1; V: TRBV18; D: TRBD1; size: few; DNA: TGTGCCAGCTCACACAGACAGGGAAGCTACAATGAGCAGTTCTTC; CDR3: CASSHRQGSYNEQFF
J: TRBJ1-2; V: TRBV29-1; D: .; size: few; DNA: TGCAGCGTTCCGGGCTATGGCTACACCTTC; CDR3: CSVPGYGYTF
J: TRBJ1-1; V: TRBV20-1; D: .; size: few; DNA: TGCAGTGCTAATAGCGGTTCAGGGGCAGGGATCACTGAAGCTTTCTTT; CDR3: CSANSGSGAGITEAFF
J: TRBJ2-7; V: TRBV5-1; D: .; size: many; DNA: TGCGCCAGCAGCTTGGATGTCTACGAGCAGTACTTC; CDR3: CASSLDVYEQYF
J: TRBJ1-1; V: TRBV11-1; D: .; size: few; DNA: TGTGCCAGCAGCGGATACAGGGACGGGTACACTGAAGCTTTCTTT; CDR3: CASSGYRDGYTEAFF
J: TRBJ2-3; V: TRBV4-1; D: .; size: few; DNA: TGCGCCAGCAGCCAACAGCCTGACACAGATACGCAGTATTTT; CDR3: CASSQQPDTDTQYF
J: TRBJ1-6; V: TRBV5-1; D: .; size: .; DNA: TGCGCCAGCAGCTTGGAGGTCACGAATTCACCCCTCCACTTT; CDR3: CASSLEVTNSPLHF
J: TRBJ1-3; V: TRBV6-5; D: .; size: .; DNA: TGTGCCAGCAGCGACCGGGCCCTCTCTGGAAACACCATATATTTT; CDR3: CASSDRALSGNTIYF
J: TRBJ1-2; V: TRBV3-1; D: .; size: few; DNA: TGTGCCAGCACCGGCTTCGCGGGGGATGGCTACACCTTC; CDR3: CASTGFAGDGYTF
J: TRBJ2-2; V: TRBV28; D: .; size: .; DNA: TGTGCCAGCAGTCTCACAGGGAAAGGTTACACCGGGGAGCTGTTTTTT; CDR3: CASSLTGKGYTGELFF
J: TRBJ2-7; V: TRBV7-9; D: TRBD2; size: .; DNA: TGTGCCAGCAGCTTCTTGACTGGGGGGGCCTACGAGCAGTACTTC; CDR3: CASSFLTGGAYEQYF
J: TRBJ2-3; V: TRBV6-5; D: .; size: .; DNA: TGTGCCAGCAGTTTCGGGACCAGCACAGATACGCAGTATTTT; CDR3: CASSFGTSTDTQYF
J: TRBJ2-3; V: TRBV4-3; D: .; size: many; DNA: TGCGCCAGCAGCCAAGCCCCTAGCACAGATACGCAGTATTTT; CDR3: CASSQAPSTDTQYF
J: TRBJ2-1; V: TRBV19; D: .; size: many; DNA: TGTGCCAACGCCCCACGCCACTGCGAGCAGTTCTTC; CDR3: CANAPRHCEQFF
J: TRBJ1-5; V: TRBV12-3/TRBV12-4; D: TRBD1; size: .; DNA: TGTGCCAGCAGTTTAGAGGGGGCGAGTCAGCCCCAGCATTTT; CDR3: CASSLEGASQPQHF
J: TRBJ1-1; V: TRBV4-2; D: .; size: .; DNA: TGTGCCAGCAGCCAAGGAGGGGGGACATATAACACTGAAGCTTTCTTT; CDR3: CASSQGGGTYNTEAFF
J: TRBJ2-3; V: TRBV3-1; D: TRBD2; size: many; DNA: TGTGCCAGCAGCCAAGTAGGATCGGGGAGGGCAGATACGCAGTATTTT; CDR3: CASSQVGSGRADTQYF
J: TRBJ1-1; V: TRBV12-3/TRBV12-4; D: .; size: many; DNA: TGTGCCAGCAGTTCGGGTGGAGAAGCTTTCTTT; CDR3: CASSSGGEAFF
J: TRBJ2-5; V: TRBV20-1; D: .; size: many; DNA: TGCAGTGCTAGCGACAATTTAGAGACCCAGTACTTC; CDR3: CSASDNLETQYF
J: TRBJ2-3; V: TRBV7-2; D: TRBD1; size: many; DNA: TGTGCCAGCGGGCCAGGGGGATCAGATACGCAGTATTTT; CDR3: CASGPGGSDTQYF
J: TRBJ1-1; V: TRBV10-3; D: TRBD1; size: .; DNA: TGTGCCATCAGTGAGAGTCCGGGACAGGGGAACACTGAAGCTTTCTTT; CDR3: CAISESPGQGNTEAFF
J: TRBJ1-2; V: TRBV27; D: .; size: few; DNA: TGTGCCAGCAGACAGGGAAATAACTATGGCTACACCTTC; CDR3: CASRQGNNYGYTF
J: TRBJ2-7; V: TRBV7-9; D: .; size: many; DNA: TGTGCCAGCAGCTTGGAAGAAACAAGCTACGAGCAGTACTTC; CDR3: CASSLEETSYEQYF
J: TRBJ1-2; V: TRBV20-1; D: .; size: .; DNA: .; CDR3: CSALDKGRYGYTF
J: TRBJ2-1; V: TRBV20-1; D: TRBD1; size: once; DNA: TGCAGTGCAACCTCCGGGACAGGGGCGGGCAATGAGCAGTTCTTC; CDR3: CSATSGTGAGNEQFF
J: TRBJ1-1; V: TRBV20-1; D: .; size: .; DNA: TGCAGTGCTAGTTGGGGACCTTGGGGCACTGAAGCTTTCTTT; CDR3: CSASWGPWGTEAFF
J: TRBJ1-2; V: TRBV7-8; D: TRBD1; size: few; DNA: TGTGCCAGCAGCTTGGGGGACAGGGGCTATGGCTACACCTTC; CDR3: CASSLGDRGYGYTF
J: TRBJ1-1; V: TRBV5-1; D: .; size: many; DNA: TGCGCCAGCAGCGTGGACACCTTCACTGAAGCTTTCTTT; CDR3: CASSVDTFTEAFF
J: TRBJ2-7; V: TRBV4-2; D: TRBD2; size: .; DNA: TGTGCCAGCAGCCCCTGGATCGGGACTAGCGGCTACGAGCAGTACTTC; CDR3: CASSPWIGTSGYEQYF
J: TRBJ2-7; V: TRBV3-1; D: TRBD1; size: many; DNA: TGTGCCAGCAGCCAGTTATCGACAGGGGGCGGCGAGCAGTACTTC; CDR3: CASSQLSTGGGEQYF
J: TRBJ2-7; V: TRBV5-1; D: TRBD1; size: .; DNA: TGCGCCAGCAGCCCCGGGACAGGGCTTCCCGAGCAGTACTTC; CDR3: CASSPGTGLPEQYF
J: TRBJ2-3; V: TRBV20-1; D: .; size: few; DNA: TGCAGTGCTAGAAATCCGGGGGCGTCAGATACGCAGTATTTT; CDR3: CSARNPGASDTQYF